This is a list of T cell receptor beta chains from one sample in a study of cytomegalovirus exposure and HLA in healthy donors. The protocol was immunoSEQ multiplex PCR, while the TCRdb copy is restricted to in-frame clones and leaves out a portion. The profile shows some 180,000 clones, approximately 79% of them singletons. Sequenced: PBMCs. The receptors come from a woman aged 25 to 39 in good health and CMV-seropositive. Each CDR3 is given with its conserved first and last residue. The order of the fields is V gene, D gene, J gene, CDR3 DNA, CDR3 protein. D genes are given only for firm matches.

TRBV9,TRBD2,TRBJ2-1,TGTGCCAGCAGCGTAGCCGGGACTAGCGACAATGAGCAGTTCTTC,CASSVAGTSDNEQFF
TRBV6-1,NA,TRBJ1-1,TGTGCCAGCAGTGAAAATTTCCGGAACACTGAAGCTTTCTTT,CASSENFRNTEAFF
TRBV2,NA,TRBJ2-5,TGTGCCAGCGGGCGGGGAGCTCAGGAGACCCAGTACTTC,CASGRGAQETQYF
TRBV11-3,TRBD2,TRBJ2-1,TGTGCCAGCAGCCCAGGACTAGCGGCCTACAATGAGCAGTTCTTC,CASSPGLAAYNEQFF
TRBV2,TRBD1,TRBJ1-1,TGTGCCAGCAGTGAAGACAGGGGAACTGAAGCTTTCTTT,CASSEDRGTEAFF
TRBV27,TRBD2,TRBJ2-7,TGTGCCAGCAGTTTAAGGGGACTAGCGGGACGGTACGAGCAGTACTTC,CASSLRGLAGRYEQYF
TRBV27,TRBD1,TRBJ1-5,TGTGCCAGCAGCTCCAATATGGACAGGGCGGGTCAGCCCCAGCATTTT,CASSSNMDRAGQPQHF
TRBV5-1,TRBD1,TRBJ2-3,TGCGCCAGCAGCTTGGGGGGACAGGTGGGGGCAGATACGCAGTATTTT,CASSLGGQVGADTQYF
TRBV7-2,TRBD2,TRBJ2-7,TGTGCCAGCACCCGAGGAGCGGGAGAGTACGAGCAGTACTTC,CASTRGAGEYEQYF
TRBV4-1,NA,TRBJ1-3,TGCGCCAGCAGCCCATTGACAGGAAACTCTGGAAACACCATATATTTT,CASSPLTGNSGNTIYF
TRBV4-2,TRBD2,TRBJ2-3,TGTGCCAGCAGCCACCGACTAGCGGGGGGGGGCACAGATACGCAGTATTTT,CASSHRLAGGGTDTQYF